Listed below are T cell receptor beta chains from one sample, sequenced in a study of blood T cell repertoires in COVID-19. The assay was immunoSEQ multiplex PCR, and TCRdb's table has in-frame clones only and misses some. The sample has about 300,000 clones, just under 90% seen once; the top ten hold roughly 2.9%. The sequenced material came from PBMCs or T cells enriched from blood (not recorded which). Every receptor here comes from a woman aged 45-65 years who had been exposed to COVID-19. Each CDR3 is given with its conserved first and last residue. The order of the fields is CDR3 length, J gene, D gene, V gene, clone size, CDR3 protein, CDR3 DNA. A D gene is named only where the DNA matches it firmly. Size is omitted from some rows. Given values are once, few, many or a class for expanded clones.

CDR3 length: 15; J gene: TRBJ2-2; D gene: TRBD1; V gene: TRBV9; clone size: NA; CDR3 protein: CASSVSGGNTGELFF; CDR3 DNA: TGTGCCAGCAGCGTATCAGGGGGCAACACCGGGGAGCTGTTTTTT
CDR3 length: 15; J gene: TRBJ2-1; D gene: TRBD2; V gene: TRBV9; clone size: NA; CDR3 protein: CASSFLAGEYNEQFF; CDR3 DNA: TGTGCCAGCAGCTTCCTAGCGGGGGAGTACAATGAGCAGTTCTTC
CDR3 length: 15; J gene: TRBJ1-4; D gene: NA; V gene: TRBV28; clone size: NA; CDR3 protein: CASSFLRRGGEKLFF; CDR3 DNA: TGTGCCAGCAGTTTCCTTCGACGGGGAGGCGAAAAACTGTTTTTT
CDR3 length: 15; J gene: TRBJ2-3; D gene: NA; V gene: TRBV2; clone size: NA; CDR3 protein: CASSEAPGVTDTQYF; CDR3 DNA: TGTGCCAGCAGTGAAGCGCCCGGGGTGACAGATACGCAGTATTTT
CDR3 length: 15; J gene: TRBJ1-2; D gene: NA; V gene: TRBV19; clone size: NA; CDR3 protein: CASSMPYSPGYGYTF; CDR3 DNA: TGTGCCAGTAGTATGCCCTATTCTCCAGGCTATGGCTACACCTTC
CDR3 length: 15; J gene: TRBJ1-6; D gene: NA; V gene: TRBV6-5; clone size: NA; CDR3 protein: CASSSAGGLNSPLHF; CDR3 DNA: TGTGCCAGCAGTTCCGCCGGGGGTCTAAATTCACCCCTCCACTTT
CDR3 length: 13; J gene: TRBJ1-2; D gene: NA; V gene: TRBV5-6; clone size: NA; CDR3 protein: CASSPAEDYGYTF; CDR3 DNA: TGTGCCAGCAGCCCCGCGGAGGACTATGGCTACACCTTC
CDR3 length: 14; J gene: TRBJ2-1; D gene: TRBD1; V gene: TRBV29-1; clone size: NA; CDR3 protein: CSAPDRALSNEQFF; CDR3 DNA: TGCAGCGCTCCGGACAGGGCACTTAGCAATGAGCAGTTCTTC
CDR3 length: 15; J gene: TRBJ2-5; D gene: TRBD2; V gene: TRBV5-6; clone size: NA; CDR3 protein: CASSPGGAGGKTQYF; CDR3 DNA: TGTGCCAGCAGTCCAGGCGGGGCGGGGGGGAAGACCCAGTACTTC
CDR3 length: 12; J gene: TRBJ1-2; D gene: NA; V gene: TRBV6-5; clone size: once; CDR3 protein: CASRRRGDGYTF; CDR3 DNA: TGTGCCAGCAGGCGGAGGGGAGATGGCTACACCTTC
CDR3 length: 13; J gene: TRBJ1-2; D gene: TRBD1; V gene: TRBV2; clone size: NA; CDR3 protein: CASNRGQRNGYTF; CDR3 DNA: TGTGCCAGCAACCGGGGACAGAGGAATGGCTACACCTTC
CDR3 length: 13; J gene: TRBJ2-2; D gene: NA; V gene: TRBV5-1; clone size: NA; CDR3 protein: CASRVRVVGELFF; CDR3 DNA: TGCGCCAGCAGGGTGAGGGTCGTCGGGGAGCTGTTTTTT
CDR3 length: 13; J gene: TRBJ1-1; D gene: NA; V gene: TRBV30; clone size: once; CDR3 protein: CAWTEIPGQSAFF; CDR3 DNA: TGTGCCTGGACCGAAATCCCGGGACAAAGCGCTTTCTTT
CDR3 length: 17; J gene: TRBJ1-2; D gene: TRBD1; V gene: TRBV5-1; clone size: NA; CDR3 protein: CASSLSTGGGLNYGYTF; CDR3 DNA: TGCGCCAGCAGCTTATCGACAGGGGGCGGACTTAACTATGGCTACACCTTC
CDR3 length: 17; J gene: TRBJ1-6; D gene: NA; V gene: TRBV18; clone size: NA; CDR3 protein: CASSPDTAKPYNSPLHF; CDR3 DNA: TGTGCCAGCTCACCGGATACAGCTAAACCCTATAATTCACCCCTCCACTTT
CDR3 length: 14; J gene: TRBJ1-4; D gene: NA; V gene: TRBV5-5; clone size: NA; CDR3 protein: CASRPGLGNEKLFF; CDR3 DNA: TGTGCCAGCAGACCAGGGCTTGGTAATGAAAAACTGTTTTTT
CDR3 length: 15; J gene: TRBJ2-3; D gene: TRBD1; V gene: TRBV5-1; clone size: NA; CDR3 protein: CASSSQSGTGVPQYF; CDR3 DNA: TGCGCCAGCAGCAGCCAATCCGGGACAGGGGTTCCGCAGTATTTT
CDR3 length: 16; J gene: TRBJ2-1; D gene: TRBD1; V gene: TRBV24-1; clone size: NA; CDR3 protein: CATSDPGQGPYNEQFF; CDR3 DNA: TGTGCCACCAGTGATCCTGGACAGGGACCCTACAATGAGCAGTTCTTC
CDR3 length: 15; J gene: TRBJ1-1; D gene: NA; V gene: TRBV11-1; clone size: once; CDR3 protein: CASSSHQGLNTEAFF; CDR3 DNA: TGTGCCAGCAGCTCTCATCAGGGCTTGAACACTGAAGCTTTCTTT
CDR3 length: 14; J gene: TRBJ1-4; D gene: NA; V gene: TRBV19; clone size: NA; CDR3 protein: CASGQTATNEKLFF; CDR3 DNA: TGTGCCAGTGGACAGACCGCAACTAATGAAAAACTGTTTTTT
CDR3 length: 15; J gene: TRBJ2-5; D gene: NA; V gene: TRBV5-1; clone size: NA; CDR3 protein: CASSLGRGSEETQYF; CDR3 DNA: TGCGCCAGCAGCTTGGGTCGGGGGTCTGAGGAGACCCAGTACTTC
CDR3 length: 15; J gene: TRBJ1-1; D gene: NA; V gene: TRBV4-1; clone size: few; CDR3 protein: CASSPYGRANTEAFF; CDR3 DNA: TGCGCCAGCAGCCCTTATGGGAGGGCAAACACTGAAGCTTTCTTT
CDR3 length: 13; J gene: TRBJ2-5; D gene: TRBD2; V gene: TRBV23-1; clone size: NA; CDR3 protein: CASRLAGAETQYF; CDR3 DNA: TGCGCCAGCAGGCTAGCGGGGGCAGAGACCCAGTACTTC
CDR3 length: 15; J gene: TRBJ2-1; D gene: TRBD2; V gene: TRBV6-5; clone size: NA; CDR3 protein: CASSYAWGGPNEQFF; CDR3 DNA: TGTGCCAGCAGTTACGCTTGGGGGGGTCCTAATGAGCAGTTCTTC